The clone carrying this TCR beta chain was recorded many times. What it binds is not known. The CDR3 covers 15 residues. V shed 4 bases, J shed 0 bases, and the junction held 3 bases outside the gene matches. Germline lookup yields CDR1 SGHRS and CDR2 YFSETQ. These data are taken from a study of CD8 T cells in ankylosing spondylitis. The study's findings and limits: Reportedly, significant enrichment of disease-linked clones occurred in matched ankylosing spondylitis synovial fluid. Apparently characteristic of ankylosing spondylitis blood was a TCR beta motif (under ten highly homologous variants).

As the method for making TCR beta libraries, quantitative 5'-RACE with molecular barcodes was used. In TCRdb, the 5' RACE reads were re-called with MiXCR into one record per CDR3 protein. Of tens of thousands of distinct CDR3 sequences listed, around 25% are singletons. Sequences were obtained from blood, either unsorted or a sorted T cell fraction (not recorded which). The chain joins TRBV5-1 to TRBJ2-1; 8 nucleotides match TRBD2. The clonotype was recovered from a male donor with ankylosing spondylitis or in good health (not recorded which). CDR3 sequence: CASSGLAGSYNEQFF. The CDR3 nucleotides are TGCGCCAGCAGCGGGCTAGCGGGCTCCTACAATGAGCAGTTCTTC.